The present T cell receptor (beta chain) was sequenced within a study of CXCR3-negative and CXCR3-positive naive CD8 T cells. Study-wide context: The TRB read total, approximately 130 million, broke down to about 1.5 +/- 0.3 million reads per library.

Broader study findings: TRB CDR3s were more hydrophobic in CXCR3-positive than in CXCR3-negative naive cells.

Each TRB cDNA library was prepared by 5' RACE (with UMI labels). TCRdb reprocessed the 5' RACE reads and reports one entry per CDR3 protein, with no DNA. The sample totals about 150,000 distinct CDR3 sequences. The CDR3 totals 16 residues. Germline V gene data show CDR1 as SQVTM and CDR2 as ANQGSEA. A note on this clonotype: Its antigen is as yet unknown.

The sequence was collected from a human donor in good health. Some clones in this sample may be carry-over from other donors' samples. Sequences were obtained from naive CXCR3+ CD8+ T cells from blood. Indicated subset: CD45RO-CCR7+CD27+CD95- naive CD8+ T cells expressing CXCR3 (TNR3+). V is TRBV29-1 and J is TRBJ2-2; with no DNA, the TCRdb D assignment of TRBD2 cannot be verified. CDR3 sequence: CSVEGLGKRARGELFF.